Described below is a single T cell receptor (beta chain) sequence and its context. This clonotype was found a few times. No antigen is known for it. Base qualities are not at hand, and no much larger clone is one base apart. These data originate in a study of response to subunit inactivated influenza vaccine listed by TCRdb under 2018. With regard to the full study: The study used deep quantitative T cell receptor repertoire profiling to track responses to a trivalent subunit inactivated influenza vaccine.

Library construction relied on RT-PCR. Sequenced on an Illumina HiSeq 2500. TCRdb passed the public sequencing reads through fastp at Q25 and MiXCR, retaining productive beta sequences. Rows with a matching CDR3 protein are joined into one entry that keeps the most common DNA and genes. This sample gives just over 300,000 distinct CDR3 sequences in total; roughly 22% of them show up just once. Of the sample, 10% is held by the ten largest clones. Inclusive of the bounding cysteine and phenylalanine, the CDR3 is 15 residues long. The DNA shown is the 45-base CDR3, in frame from base 1. The germline V and J ends show losses of 0 bases and 2 bases respectively, and no gene match explains 1 base of the junction. Per the germline V gene (reference sequence), DFQATT is the CDR1 and SNEGSKA is the CDR2. The paper's findings and limits, for the study overall: The authors suggested that each seasonal influenza vaccination may recruit only a limited number of new T cells.

This TCR was recovered from a man aged 50-75 years who received an inactivated influenza vaccine. Donor details come from another sample of the same person, matched by shared clones. The material sequenced was PBMCs from blood, taken about 20 months after vaccination. The rearrangement combines TRBV20-1 with TRBJ2-1; TRBD2 fits 10 bases in the junction. The DNA is TGCAGTGCTAGAGAAGGACTAGCGGCCTACAATGAGCAGTTCTTC. Translation gives CSAREGLAAYNEQFF.